This T cell receptor beta chain was captured by sequencing in a study of blood T cell repertoires in COVID-19 (dated by TCRdb to the early 2020s). Regarding the complete study: Samples covering the acute and convalescent phases of COVID-19 were provided by collaborators in the United States, Italy and Spain. Nearly every sample came with metadata listing a de-identified subject ID, COVID-19 status, age in years and sex. The samples were drawn from the first 160 participants of the ongoing ImmuneRACE study and from roughly 1,300 subjects provided by 6 global collaborators. A freely available public database, intended as a resource for researchers studying the immune response to SARS-CoV-2, is where the repertoires were released. Where available, HLA class I and class II types were taken from metadata supplied by the sample provider and were not determined by assay-based typing. The dataset comprised deeply sampled blood TCRbeta repertoires from subjects exposed to, actively infected with, or recovered from COVID-19. The prospective study material was composed of cDNA or gDNA derived from T cells, B-cell-depleted T cells, or PBMCs. General conclusions and limits of the study: The amount of clinical and demographic metadata varied by source and participant and was provided uncurated.

V has 4 bases trimmed and J has 0 bases trimmed; junction bases matching no gene number 7. The CDR1 and CDR2 encoded by the germline V gene (reference sequence) are SGHNT and YYREEE. Inclusive of the bounding cysteine and phenylalanine, the CDR3 is 16 residues long. Here the CDR3 DNA is all that survives: 48 bases in frame from base 1. TCRbeta CDR3 regions were amplified from genomic DNA using the immunoSEQ Assay, a bias-controlled multiplex PCR. In the authors' own workflow: The number of nucleated cells in each sample was estimated from the amplification of reference gene primers within the assay. To quantify the absolute abundance of each unique TCRbeta CDR3 rearrangement, sequence reads were collapsed and filtered. For each sample, productive Simpson clonality was calculated as the square root of Simpson's diversity index over productive rearrangements. TCRdb obtained this table from immuneACCESS and retained in-frame rearrangements with V and J assigned. These tables miss some clones; where compared with another copy, unresolved V genes account for less than half of the shortfall, and the remainder is unexplained. That table supplies the V and J calls and clone size; D and trimming were determined from the DNA. For this sample the table gives 150,000 or so clones, of which roughly 91% were detected only once. The ten most abundant clones make up roughly 2.9% of the sample.

Whole blood was collected in K2EDTA tubes by collaborating institutions according to the institutions' own protocols. For TCRbeta analysis, collaborator samples were shipped as frozen whole blood, as isolated PBMCs, or as DNA extracted from either sample type. Concerning this clone itself: There is no known antigen for this receptor. Base-call qualities are not available, and no considerably larger clone is one nucleotide away.

The sample taken for sequencing was peripheral blood. The V and J segments used are TRBV5-4 and TRBJ2-3, and TRBD1 matches 8 of the central bases. The receptor comes from a man aged 55 to 69 with active or convalescent COVID-19. The DNA is as follows: TGTGCCAGCAGCCGCCGGACAGGGCTAAGCACAGATACGCAGTATTTT. Translated, it gives CASSRRTGLSTDTQYF. With all but the CDR3 taken from the reference TRBV5-4 and TRBJ2-3 genes, the full variable domain is: ETGVTQSPTHLIKTRGQQVTLRCSSQSGHNTVSWYQQALGQGPQFIFQYYREEENGRGNFPPRFSGLQFPNYSSELNVNALELDDSALYLCASSRRTGLSTDTQYFGPGTRLTVL.